Given below is one T cell receptor (beta chain) in context. The protocol was immunoSEQ multiplex PCR, while the TCRdb copy is restricted to in-frame clones and leaves out a portion. The sample shows nearly 2 million clones, about 95% of them seen only once. The data were obtained in a study of shared clonotypes between healthy human individuals. Naive CD8 cells comprised CD45RO-negative, CCR7-positively selected cells, excluding terminally differentiated effector memory CD45RA+ cells. The CDR3 is made up of 15 amino acids. Germline V lookup: CDR1 SGDLS, CDR2 YYNGEE. J gave up 8 bases and V 0 bases, and 6 bases lay outside the gene matches.

The gene calls are TRBV9 and TRBJ1-4; 8 bases line up with TRBD1. The sequence was obtained from a young man in good health. Input material: naive CD8+ T cells sorted from blood. DNA of the CDR3: TGTGCCAGCAGCGTAGCCGGCACAGGGGGAGAAAAACTGTTTTTT. This codes for CASSVAGTGGEKLFF.